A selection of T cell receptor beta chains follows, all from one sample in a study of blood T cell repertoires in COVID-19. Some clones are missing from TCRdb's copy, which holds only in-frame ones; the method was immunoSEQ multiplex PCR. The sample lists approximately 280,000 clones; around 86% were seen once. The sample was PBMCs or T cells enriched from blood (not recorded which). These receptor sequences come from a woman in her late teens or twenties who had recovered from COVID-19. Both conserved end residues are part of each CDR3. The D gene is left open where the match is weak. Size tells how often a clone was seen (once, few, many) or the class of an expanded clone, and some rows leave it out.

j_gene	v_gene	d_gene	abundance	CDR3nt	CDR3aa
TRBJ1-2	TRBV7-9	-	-	TGTGCCAGCAGCTTCTCCAGGATAGAAGCAGGCTACACCTTC	CASSFSRIEAGYTF
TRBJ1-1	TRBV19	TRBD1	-	TGTGCCAGTAGTTCCTGGACAGGAATGAGCACTGAAGCTTTCTTT	CASSSWTGMSTEAFF
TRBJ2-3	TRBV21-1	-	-	TGTGCCAGCAGGGAAGGCCGCGGAACTAGCACAGATACGCAGTATTTT	CASREGRGTSTDTQYF
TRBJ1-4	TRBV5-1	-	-	TGCGCCAGCAGCTTGTCATGGCCAACTAATGAAAAACTGTTTTTT	CASSLSWPTNEKLFF
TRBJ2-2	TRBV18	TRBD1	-	TGTGCCAGCTCCGACGACAGGGGCGAATTCACCGGGGAGCTGTTTTTT	CASSDDRGEFTGELFF
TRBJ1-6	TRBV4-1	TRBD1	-	TGCGCCAGCAGCCAGATTCCCGGGACAGGGAATTCACCCCTCCACTTT	CASSQIPGTGNSPLHF
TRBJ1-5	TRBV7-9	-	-	TGTGCCAGCAGCTTAGGGGTGGGGGGATCTGGCAATCAGCCCCAGCATTTT	CASSLGVGGSGNQPQHF
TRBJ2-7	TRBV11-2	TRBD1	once	TGTGCCAGCAGCCTGGGACAGGGAAGCTCCTACGAGCAGTACTTC	CASSLGQGSSYEQYF
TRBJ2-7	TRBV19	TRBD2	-	TGTGCCAGTAGTATAGCGGGAGGCCAGGGGCAGTACTTC	CASSIAGGQGQYF
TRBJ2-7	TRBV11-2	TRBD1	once	TGTGCCAGCAGCTTAGCCAGGGGGCATTTCTACGAGCAGTACTTC	CASSLARGHFYEQYF
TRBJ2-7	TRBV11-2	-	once	TGTGCCAGCAGCTTATTGACAGGCCGGTACGAGCAGTACTTC	CASSLLTGRYEQYF
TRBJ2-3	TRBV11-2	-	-	TGTGCCAGCAGCCTAGCATTTAGCACAGATACGCAGTATTTT	CASSLAFSTDTQYF
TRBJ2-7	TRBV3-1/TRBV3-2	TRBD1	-	TGTGCCAGCAGCCACTTGCTGGGGGGACAGGGAATAACCTACGAGCAGTACTTC	CASSHLLGGQGITYEQYF
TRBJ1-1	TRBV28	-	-	TGTGCCAGCAGTCCTCCGGTGGGGCACACTGAAGCTTTCTTT	CASSPPVGHTEAFF
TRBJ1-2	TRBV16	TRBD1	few	TGTGCCAGCAGCCACAAATCGACAGGGGGACGAGGGCACTATGGCTACACCTTC	CASSHKSTGGRGHYGYTF
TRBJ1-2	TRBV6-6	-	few	TGTGCCAGCAGGACAGAGAACTATGGCTACACCTTC	CASRTENYGYTF
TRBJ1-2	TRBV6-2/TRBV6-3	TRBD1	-	TGTGCCAGCAGTTACATAGGGGGCAATGGCTACACCTTC	CASSYIGGNGYTF
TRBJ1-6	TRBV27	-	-	TGTGCCAGCAGTTCCATGGTCGGGAGCTCCTATAATTCACCCCTCCACTTT	CASSSMVGSSYNSPLHF
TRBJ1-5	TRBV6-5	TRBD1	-	TGTGCCAGCAGTAGACAGGGGTATAGCAATCAGCCCCAGCATTTT	CASSRQGYSNQPQHF
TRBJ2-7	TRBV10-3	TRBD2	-	TGTGCCACCGGACTAGCGGTCCCCTACGAGCAGTACTTC	CATGLAVPYEQYF
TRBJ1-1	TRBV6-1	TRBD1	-	TGTGCCAGCAGTGAAGGGGACAGGCCGAACACTGAAGCTTTCTTT	CASSEGDRPNTEAFF
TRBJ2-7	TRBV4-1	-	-	TGCGCCAGCAGTCCTTCTCAGGGGATTCTTCCCTACGAGCAGTACTTC	CASSPSQGILPYEQYF
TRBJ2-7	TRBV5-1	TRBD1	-	TGCGCCAGCAGCTGGACAGACAGGGCCGACTACGAGCAGTACTTC	CASSWTDRADYEQYF
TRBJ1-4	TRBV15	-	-	TGTGCCACCAGCAGTCCGAAGGTGGGGGCTGCAACTAATGAAAAACTGTTTTTT	CATSSPKVGAATNEKLFF
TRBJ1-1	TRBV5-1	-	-	TGCGCCAGCAGCTTGTTGGGCCTGGAGGACACTGAAGCTTTCTTT	CASSLLGLEDTEAFF
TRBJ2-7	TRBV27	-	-	TGTGCCAGCAGTTTAACCTCTAGTTACGAGCAGTACTTC	CASSLTSSYEQYF
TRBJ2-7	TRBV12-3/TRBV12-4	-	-	TGTGCCAGCAGTCTGACAGACGAGCAGTACTTC	CASSLTDEQYF
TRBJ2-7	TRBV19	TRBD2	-	TGTGCCAGTAGTAACCCGACTAGCGGTACCTACGAGCAGTACTTC	CASSNPTSGTYEQYF
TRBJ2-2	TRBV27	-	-	TGTGCCAGCAGTTTATTTGGGACTTCGGGCGGGGAGCTGTTTTTT	CASSLFGTSGGELFF
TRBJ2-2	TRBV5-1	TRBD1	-	TGCGCCAGCCACCGGACAGGCCGGATAGGCGGGGAGCTGTTTTTT	CASHRTGRIGGELFF
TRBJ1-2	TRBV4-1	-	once	TGCGCCAGCAGCCAAGATTCCGAGACATTCTATGGCTACACCTTC	CASSQDSETFYGYTF
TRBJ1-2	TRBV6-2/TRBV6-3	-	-	TGTGCCAGCAGTTACCGCCAGGTCCAGGGCAGGGAACGTCGCTATGGCTACACCTTC	CASSYRQVQGRERRYGYTF
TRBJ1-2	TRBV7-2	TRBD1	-	TGTGCCAGCAGCTTAGCGCAGGGGGATAGCTATGGCTACACCTTC	CASSLAQGDSYGYTF
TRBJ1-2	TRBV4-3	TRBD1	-	TGCGCCAGCAGCCAAGATCTTTTTCCGGGACAGACCTTCTATGGCTACACCTTC	CASSQDLFPGQTFYGYTF
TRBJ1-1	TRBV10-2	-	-	TGCGCCAGCAGTGAGTCGAGCGGGGTTAGTGCACAGTCTTTCTTT	CASSESSGVSAQSFF
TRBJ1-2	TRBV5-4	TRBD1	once	TGTGCCAGCAGCTTGTTTACCGGGACAGGGGACTATGGCTACACCTTC	CASSLFTGTGDYGYTF
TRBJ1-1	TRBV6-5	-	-	TGTGCCAGCAGCCCGGACAGAGAGAACACTGAAGCTTTCTTT	CASSPDRENTEAFF
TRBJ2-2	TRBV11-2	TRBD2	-	TGTGCCAGCAGCTTAGTTGGACTAGCGGGAGGATTCACCGGGGAGCTGTTTTTT	CASSLVGLAGGFTGELFF
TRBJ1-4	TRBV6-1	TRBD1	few	TGTGCCAGCAGTGAAGCGGACGGGACAGGGAATGAAAAACTGTTTTTT	CASSEADGTGNEKLFF
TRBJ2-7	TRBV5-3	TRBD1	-	TGTGCCAGAAGCGTCGGGACAGCCCCCAAATACGAGCAGTACTTC	CARSVGTAPKYEQYF